Listed below are T cell receptor beta chains from one sample, sequenced in a study of early T cells in non-severe SARS-CoV-2 infection. One entry per CDR3 protein, called by TCRdb with MiXCR from the 5' RACE reads. The data hold about 70,000 distinct CDR3 sequences, with approximately 12% observed a single time. This specimen was whole blood, taken at baseline. The receptors derive from an adult who was a healthcare worker with PCR-confirmed SARS-CoV-2 infection or an uninfected control (not recorded which). The donor label of this sample is uncertain. The CDR3 runs from the conserved cysteine through the conserved F or W. A D gene is named only where the DNA matches it firmly. Clone size is stated in some rows and not others, as once, few, many or a class when expanded.

>TRBJ1-4|few|TRBV7-6|NA
TGTGCCAGCAGCCTCGGACAGAATGAAAAACTGTTTTTT
CASSLGQNEKLFF
>TRBJ2-7|NA|TRBV3-1|NA
TGTGCCAGCAGCCAACAGGCGACAGGTGCCTACGAGCAGTACTTC
CASSQQATGAYEQYF
>TRBJ2-1|NA|TRBV24-1|NA
TGTGCCACCAGCACTGAAGACTACAATGAGCAGTTCTTC
CATSTEDYNEQFF
>TRBJ2-5|few|TRBV21-1|NA
TGTGCCAGCAGCGCCCGGGACACCCAAGAGACCCAGTACTTC
CASSARDTQETQYF
>TRBJ2-3|many|TRBV20-1|NA
TGCAGTGCTAGTTACGAGGATACGCAGTATTTT
CSASYEDTQYF
>TRBJ1-1|many|TRBV7-9|NA
TGTGCCAGCAGCCACCGGGACGGACTAATGAACACTGAAGCTTTCTTT
CASSHRDGLMNTEAFF
>TRBJ2-5|many|TRBV7-6|NA
TGTGCCAGCAGCCATCCCGTGGGGGAGACGGAGACCCAGTACTTC
CASSHPVGETETQYF
>TRBJ1-1|few|TRBV10-3|NA
TGTGCCATCAGATCGACAGTTAACACTGAAGCTTTCTTT
CAIRSTVNTEAFF
>TRBJ2-1|NA|TRBV11-2|NA
TGTGCCAGCAGCAAAGGGGTGGCGGGTGAGCAGTTCTTC
CASSKGVAGEQFF
>TRBJ1-4|many|TRBV27|NA
TGTGCCAGCAGTCCGAGGACAACTAATGAAAAACTGTTTTTT
CASSPRTTNEKLFF
>TRBJ2-1|NA|TRBV12-5|NA
TGTGCTAGTGGTTTGGTAGTGGGCAATGAGCAGTTCTTC
CASGLVVGNEQFF
>TRBJ1-5|NA|TRBV10-3|NA
TGTGCCATCAGGCAGGAAAACTATCAGCCCCAGCATTTT
CAIRQENYQPQHF
>TRBJ1-1|many|TRBV12-3/TRBV12-4|NA
TGTGCCAGCAGACTTACCGCTGAAGCTTTCTTT
CASRLTAEAFF
>TRBJ2-3|NA|TRBV11-2|TRBD1
TGTGCCAGCAGCCCGGACAGGGGGCTTGTTACGCAGTATTTT
CASSPDRGLVTQYF
>TRBJ1-2|NA|TRBV18|NA
TGTGCCAGCTCACCCGACAGAGCCTATGGCTACACCTTC
CASSPDRAYGYTF
>TRBJ2-5|few|TRBV7-7|TRBD2
TGTGCCAGCAGCTCCACCAGCGGGAGGATGGAGACCCAGTACTTC
CASSSTSGRMETQYF
>TRBJ2-3|few|TRBV12-3/TRBV12-4|TRBD2
TGTGCCAGCAGTTTTCTAGCGGGGGCGACCACAGATACGCAGTATTTT
CASSFLAGATTDTQYF
>TRBJ1-2|NA|TRBV6-2/TRBV6-3|NA
TGTGCCAGCAGTTACGGGCAGCTTAACTATGGCTACACCTTC
CASSYGQLNYGYTF
>TRBJ2-5|few|TRBV5-1|NA
TGCGCCAGCAGCTTACAGGGAGAGGGGACCCAGTACTTC
CASSLQGEGTQYF
>TRBJ1-2|few|TRBV12-3/TRBV12-4|NA
TGTGCCAGCAGGGACATGGAAGGCTACACCTTC
CASRDMEGYTF
>TRBJ1-6|many|TRBV5-1|TRBD1
TGCGCCAGCAGCTATACAGGGGGCACAAGCTCCTATAATTCACCCCTCCACTTT
CASSYTGGTSSYNSPLHF
>TRBJ1-2|many|TRBV20-1|NA
TGCAGTGCTAGGGCGGAGAATAACTATGGCTACACCTTC
CSARAENNYGYTF
>TRBJ2-3|few|TRBV27|TRBD2
TGTGCCACCCCCCTAGCGGTTAGCACAGATACGCAGTATTTT
CATPLAVSTDTQYF
>TRBJ2-1|NA|TRBV7-8|NA
TGTGCCAGCAGACGTTTGTTACCCTCCTACAATGAGCAGTTCTTC
CASRRLLPSYNEQFF
>TRBJ1-5|few|TRBV5-5|TRBD1
TGTGCCAGCAGCTCGACAGGGTATAGCAATCAGCCCCAGCATTTT
CASSSTGYSNQPQHF
>TRBJ1-5|NA|TRBV7-2|NA
TGTGCCAGCAGTTCCCACTTGGATCAGCCCCAGCATTTT
CASSSHLDQPQHF
>TRBJ2-5|few|TRBV5-1|NA
TGCGCCAGCAGCCCGGACAATCAAGAGACCCAGTACTTC
CASSPDNQETQYF